These 21 T cell receptor beta chains originate from one sample sequenced in a study of PD-1 blockade in classical Hodgkin lymphoma. TCRdb's table, derived via immunoSEQ multiplex PCR, lists solely in-frame clones and lacks some. The top ten clones hold about 8% of a sample with 20,000 to 30,000 clones, 65% to 85% of them seen once. The patients all showed relapse after autologous stem cell transplantation, while their brentuximab vedotin exposure varied. The sample consisted of peripheral blood mononuclear cells (PBMCs), taken before the second cycle of nivolumab. The receptor source for this set is a human donor with classical Hodgkin lymphoma.

The chain combines TRBV30 with TRBJ2-7; D is undetermined. Trimming cost V 0 bases and J 0 bases, with 0 bases left between them. The germline CDR1 and CDR2 sequences are GTSNPN and SVGIG (reference sequence). CDR3 length: 11 residues. This CDR3 is CAWSVSYEQYF. The CDR3 DNA follows: TGTGCCTGGAGTGTCTCCTACGAGCAGTACTTC. The full variable domain, completed using reference TRBV30 and TRBJ2-7, is SQTIHQWPATLVQPVGSPLSLECTVEGTSNPNLYWYRQAAGRGLQLLFYSVGIGQISSEVPQNLSASRPQDRQFILSSKKLLLSDSGFYLCAWSVSYEQYFGPGTRLTVT.

This rearrangement joins TRBV7-9 to TRBJ2-5, with no clear D. The CDR3 contains 13 residues. Germline V CDR1 and CDR2: SEHNR, FQNEAQ (reference sequence). V lost 2 bases and J 2 bases, leaving 6 bases between the germline ends. CDR3 in amino acids: CASSLHWQETQYF. CDR3 DNA sequence: TGTGCCAGCAGCTTACACTGGCAAGAGACCCAGTACTTC.

This clone was seen only a few times. J is TRBJ1-6 and V is TRBV18, with D possibly being TRBD1 (6 bases). Between the trimmed V and J ends, which lost 3 bases and 7 bases, there was a span of 13 bases. The CDR3 spans 15 residues. Germline assignment: CDR1 KGHSH and CDR2 LQKENI. The DNA for the CDR3 is TGTGCCAGCTCACCGAGCGGGACAAGGAATTCACCCCTCCACTTT. Its translation is CASSPSGTRNSPLHF.

The chain combines TRBV29-1 with TRBJ2-7, with 7 nucleotides matching TRBD1. This CDR3 contains 13 residues. Trimming cost V 4 bases and J 5 bases; bases outside gene matches: 8. The germline CDR1 and CDR2 sequences are SQVTM and ANQGSEA. The CDR3 DNA reads as TGCAGCGTTGTAGACAGGGAGTTGGACGAGCAGTACTTC. Translation gives CSVVDRELDEQYF.

This chain uses TRBV7-9 with TRBJ2-5; 7 bases are a match to TRBD1. Germline lookup yields CDR1 SEHNR and CDR2 FQNEAQ (reference sequence). This CDR3 is 12 amino acids long. The V gene end was trimmed by 5 bases and the J gene end by 4 bases; junction bases not matched to a gene: 1. In DNA, the CDR3 is TGTGCCAGCAGCCGACAGGGAGAGACCCAGTACTTC. It specifies CASSRQGETQYF.

By share, this clone counts as medium-sized. J is TRBJ2-7 and V is TRBV5-1, with unresolved D. Germline CDR1 SGHRS, CDR2 YFSETQ. Trimming left V 3 bases short and J 7 bases short, with 14 bases between. The CDR3 length is 13 residues. The CDR3 nucleotides are TGCGCCAGCAGCTCCCCAGGCGGTCGGGAGCAGTACTTC. Residues: CASSSPGGREQYF.

The rearrangement joins TRBV11-2 to TRBJ2-2; 8 nucleotides align to TRBD1. The CDR3 length is 16 residues. In germline, CDR1 is SGHAT, CDR2 FQNNGV. The trim removed 1 base at V and 7 bases at J, leaving 8 bases unmatched. Here the CDR3 reads CASSLVGRGRIGELFF. The DNA of the CDR3 is TGTGCCAGCAGCTTAGTGGGCAGGGGGCGTATCGGGGAGCTGTTTTTT. The variable domain in full, with the rest retrieved from reference TRBV11-2 and TRBJ2-2, is EAGVAQSPRYKIIEKRQSVAFWCNPISGHATLYWYQQILGQGPKLLIQFQNNGVVDDSQLPKDRFSAERLKGVDSTLKIQPAKLEDSAVYLCASSLVGRGRIGELFFGEGSRLTVL.

This clone was detected only a few times. The chain carries TRBV2 and TRBJ2-7; tentatively, D is TRBD2 (5 bases). V shed 2 bases and J shed 7 bases, with 18 bases lying between them. CDR1 is SNHLY, CDR2 FYNNEI, per germline. The CDR3 runs to 15 residues. In DNA, the CDR3 is TGTGCCAGCAGTGAAAGGTCGGGGTTCAGCCAGGAGCAGTACTTC. This codes for CASSERSGFSQEQYF.

The chain carries TRBV18 and TRBJ1-4; 10 bases are shared with TRBD1. The germline V gene encodes CDR1 KGHSH and CDR2 LQKENI. The CDR3 sequence is 18 residues long. J was trimmed by 5 bases and V by 3 bases; bases with no gene match: 12. The CDR3 loop is CASSPRSGTGAPNEKLFF. CDR3 sequence (DNA): TGTGCCAGCTCACCGAGAAGCGGGACAGGGGCCCCGAATGAAAAACTGTTTTTT.

This sequence joins TRBV6-1 and TRBJ2-5; D is ambiguous. V was pared by 2 bases and J by 2 bases, with 12 bases between. The CDR3 consists of 15 residues. Germline V gene data show CDR1 as MNHNS and CDR2 as SASEGT. The CDR3 protein is CASSELALGQETQYF. CDR3 bases: TGTGCCAGCAGTGAATTGGCATTGGGGCAAGAGACCCAGTACTTC.

This chain uses TRBV29-1 with TRBJ1-4, with 7 bases aligning to TRBD1. This CDR3 spans 13 amino acids. V shed 6 bases and J 3 bases; nucleotides not matched to a gene: 4. From germline, CDR1 is SQVTM and CDR2 ANQGSEA. CDR3 DNA: TGCAGCGTCCGGGACAGAGCTAATGAAAAACTGTTTTTT. Translated: CSVRDRANEKLFF.

The chain recombines TRBV5-4 with TRBJ2-3; maybe TRBD2 (6 bases). CDR1 is SGHNT, CDR2 YYREEE, per germline (reference sequence). The CDR3 extends over 13 amino acids. Trimming took off 7 bases at V and 3 bases at J, with 12 bases between the two ends. CDR3 protein: CASGLRGTDTQYF. DNA of the CDR3: TGTGCCAGCGGGCTCCGGGGGACAGATACGCAGTATTTT. The full variable domain, with the rest looked up from reference TRBV5-4 and TRBJ2-3, is ETGVTQSPTHLIKTRGQQVTLRCSSQSGHNTVSWYQQALGQGPQFIFQYYREEENGRGNFPPRFSGLQFPNYSSELNVNALELDDSALYLCASGLRGTDTQYFGPGTRLTVL.

This rearrangement joins TRBV5-6 to TRBJ1-5; 7 positions agree with TRBD1. The CDR3 covers 16 residues. V dropped 4 bases and J dropped 4; count of bases not matched to a gene: 11. The V gene's germline CDR1 is SGHDT and CDR2 YYEEEE. Here the CDR3 DNA reads TGTGCCAGCAGCACGTTGAGGGACAGAGGGAATCAGCCCCAGCATTTT. It translates to CASSTLRDRGNQPQHF.

The J gene is TRBJ1-5, the V gene TRBV7-2; unclear D gene. CDR1 is SGHTA, CDR2 FQGNSA, per germline. The ends were cut back, 1 base at V and 7 bases at J, with 14 bases in the middle. The CDR3 extends over 15 amino acids. Here the CDR3 DNA reads TGTGCCAGCAGCTTAGTGGTCAGGAGCGGCCAGCCCCAGCATTTT. The encoded protein is CASSLVVRSGQPQHF.

The V and J genes are TRBV10-2 and TRBJ2-3; D unresolved. There are 13 residues in the CDR3. Trimming took 7 bases from V and 2 from J, leaving 10 bases between them. From germline, CDR1 is WSHSY and CDR2 SAAADI. The DNA of the CDR3 is TGCGCCAGCACCCAGGACCACACAGATACGCAGTATTTT. Its translation: CASTQDHTDTQYF.

Only a few counts were recorded for this clone. The chain links TRBV13 to TRBJ2-1, with TRBD2 as a possible D gene (5 bases). The CDR3 runs 15 residues. Trimming stripped 4 bases from V and 4 bases from J, with 14 bases between. Looked up from germline, CDR1 is PRHDT and CDR2 is FYEKMQ (reference sequence). The CDR3: CASSSKPGSYNEQFF. The CDR3 DNA is TGTGCCAGCAGCTCAAAACCGGGGTCTTACAATGAGCAGTTCTTC.

The chain joins TRBV6-5 to TRBJ1-1; D is possibly TRBD1 (5 bases). Germline CDR1 MNHEY, CDR2 SVGAGI. Trimming shortened V by 5 bases and J by 3 bases, and 10 bases separated the two germline ends. The CDR3 extends over 13 amino acids. CDR3 region: CASSPTRDTEAFF. The CDR3 DNA is TGTGCCAGCAGTCCGACCAGGGACACTGAAGCTTTCTTT.

This chain links TRBV15 with TRBJ2-2; the D gene could be TRBD1 or TRBD2 (5 bases each). Germline V gene data show CDR1 as LNHNV and CDR2 as YYDKDF (reference sequence). Trimming stripped 4 bases from V and 6 bases from J, with 18 bases between. The CDR3 is 16 amino acids. CDR3 nucleotide sequence: TGTGCCACCAGCACTGGGGGAATTCAGGGCGCCGGGGAGCTGTTTTTT. This translates into CATSTGGIQGAGELFF.

The chain couples TRBV5-5 to TRBJ2-7, with D unresolved. V shed 4 bases and J shed 0 bases, with 14 bases lying between them. The germline CDR1 and CDR2 sequences are SGHKS and YYEKEE (reference sequence). CDR3 length: 15 residues. CDR3 sequence: CASSKSPQLSYEQYF. The CDR3 DNA follows: TGTGCCAGCAGCAAATCCCCACAACTCTCCTACGAGCAGTACTTC.

V gene TRBV29-1 combines with J gene TRBJ1-4; no clear D. Germline V lookup: CDR1 SQVTM, CDR2 ANQGSEA. V was clipped by 6 bases and J by 6 bases, with 20 bases between them. The CDR3 length is 15 residues. Here the CDR3 reads CSVSGGRDGYEKLFF. Written as DNA, the CDR3 is TGCAGCGTATCGGGCGGGCGGGATGGATATGAAAAACTGTTTTTT.

The gene calls are TRBV18 and TRBJ2-1; perhaps TRBD2 as D (6 bases). This CDR3 contains 16 residues. Germline CDR1 reads KGHSH; CDR2 reads LQKENI. V gave up 0 bases and J gave up 7 bases, with 16 bases separating them. The CDR3 here is CASSPPGLLRSNEQFF. The CDR3 coding sequence is TGTGCCAGCTCACCACCGGGACTCCTCCGGTCAAATGAGCAGTTCTTC.